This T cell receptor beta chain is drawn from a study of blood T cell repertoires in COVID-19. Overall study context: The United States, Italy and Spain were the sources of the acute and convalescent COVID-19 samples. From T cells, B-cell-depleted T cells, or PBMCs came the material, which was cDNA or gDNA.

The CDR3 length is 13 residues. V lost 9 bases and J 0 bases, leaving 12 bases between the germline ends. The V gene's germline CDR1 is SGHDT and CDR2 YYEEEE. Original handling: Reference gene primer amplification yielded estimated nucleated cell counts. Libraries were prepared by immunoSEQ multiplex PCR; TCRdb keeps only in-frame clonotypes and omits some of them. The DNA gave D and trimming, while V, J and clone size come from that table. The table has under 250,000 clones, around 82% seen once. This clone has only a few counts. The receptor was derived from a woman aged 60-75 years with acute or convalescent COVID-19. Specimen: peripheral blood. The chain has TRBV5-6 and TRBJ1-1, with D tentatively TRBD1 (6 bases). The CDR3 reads CATGTPMNTEAFF. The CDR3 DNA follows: TGTGCCACTGGGACACCGATGAACACTGAAGCTTTCTTT. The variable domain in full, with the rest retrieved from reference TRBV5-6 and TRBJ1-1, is DAGVTQSPTHLIKTRGQQVTLRCSPKSGHDTVSWYQQALGQGPQFIFQYYEEEERQRGNFPDRFSGHQFPNYSSELNVNALLLGDSALYLCATGTPMNTEAFFGQGTRLTVV.